This entry concerns a single T cell receptor beta chain. The sample is drawn from a study of T cell changes during pregnancy in multiple sclerosis. V shed 5 bases and J 4 bases; nucleotides not matched to a gene: 11. Germline V gives CDR1 LGHNT, CDR2 FRNRAP. This CDR3 is 16 amino acids long. TCRdb's copy holds only in-frame clones and misses some; the assay was immunoSEQ multiplex PCR. The sample consists of some 70,000 clones, just over 90% of them appearing once. This TCR derives from a female donor with multiple sclerosis, enrolled in a pregnancy study. Specimen: peripheral blood, collected in the third trimester of pregnancy. V usage is TRBV12-5 and J usage is TRBJ2-5; the match to TRBD1 covers 9 bases. The CDR3: CASGTGQGFGGETQYF. The CDR3, as DNA: TGTGCTAGTGGTACTGGACAGGGGTTCGGCGGAGAGACCCAGTACTTC.